The 19 T cell receptor beta chains below come from one sample, sequenced in a study of blood T cell repertoires in COVID-19. Clones were read by immunoSEQ multiplex PCR, and TCRdb kept only the in-frame ones, dropping some. Altogether some 200,000 clones are present, around 82% being singletons, with the ten largest covering approximately 9.8%. The specimen sequenced was peripheral blood. Receptors originate from an elderly woman with acute or convalescent COVID-19.

The chain joins TRBV19 to TRBJ1-2, with D uncertain. CDR3 length: 18 residues. Trimming removed 6 bases from V and 5 bases from J, with 28 bases in between. From germline, CDR1 is LNHDA and CDR2 SQIVND (reference sequence). The CDR3 region is CASSYHKRRESIRYGYTF. The CDR3 DNA sequence: TGTGCCAGTAGCTACCACAAGAGGCGTGAGAGTATAAGGTATGGCTACACCTTC.

The gene calls are TRBV9 and TRBJ2-1; TRBD2 might be the D (6 bases). CDR3 size: 14 residues. Per germline, CDR1 SGDLS and CDR2 YYNGEE. V lost 2 bases and J 4 bases, leaving 10 bases between the germline ends. The CDR3 region has the DNA TGTGCCAGCAGCGTTCCGGGAGTGTACAATGAGCAGTTCTTC. This gives the protein CASSVPGVYNEQFF.

This rearrangement joins TRBV4-1 to TRBJ2-5; 11 positions agree with TRBD2. The germline CDR1 and CDR2 sequences are MGHRA and YSYEKL. The CDR3 contains 16 residues. The trim removed 6 bases at V and 0 bases at J, leaving 6 bases unmatched. The CDR3 region is CASSGLAGQYQETQYF. Here the CDR3 DNA reads TGCGCCAGCAGTGGACTAGCGGGCCAGTACCAAGAGACCCAGTACTTC.

The chain employs TRBV7-2 and TRBJ2-7; tentatively, D is TRBD2 (6 bases). This CDR3 is built from 15 residues. CDR1 and CDR2 (germline): SGHTA, FQGNSA. V was cut by 1 base and J by 4 bases, with 14 bases left in between. CDR3 sequence: CASSLDGGPRYEQYF. In DNA, the CDR3 is TGTGCCAGCAGCTTAGACGGGGGACCAAGATACGAGCAGTACTTC.

This chain connects TRBV24-1 to TRBJ2-2; TRBD1 matches 11 bases. The CDR3 length is 16 residues. CDR1 and CDR2 from the germline V gene are KGHDR and SFDVKD. J was trimmed by 4 bases and V by 3 bases; bases with no gene match: 3. CDR3 sequence (DNA): TGTGCCACCAGTGATCCGGGACAGGGGGGCACCGGGGAGCTGTTTTTT. Amino acid sequence: CATSDPGQGGTGELFF.

The chain has TRBV13 and TRBJ2-5; D ambiguous. CDR3 length: 12 amino acids. Per the germline V gene, CDR1 is PRHDT and CDR2 is FYEKMQ (reference sequence). With 4 bases removed from V and 4 bases from J, the gap between germline ends came to 7 bases. CDR3 amino acids: CASSSAAETQYF. CDR3 bases: TGTGCCAGCAGCTCCGCGGCAGAGACCCAGTACTTC.

The sample holds a few counts of this clone. This chain uses TRBV6-2 or TRBV6-3 with TRBJ1-6; D call uncertain. Trimming took off 0 bases at V and 7 bases at J, with 10 bases between the two ends. This CDR3 has 15 residues. Looked up from germline, CDR1 is MNHEY and CDR2 is SVGEGT. The CDR3 region is CASSYSTGRNSPLHF. The CDR3 bases are TGTGCCAGCAGTTACTCGACGGGGAGAAATTCACCCCTCCACTTT.

The rearrangement links TRBV7-4 to TRBJ2-3; the match to TRBD2 covers 9 bases. The CDR3 runs 17 residues. Germline V gene sequence: CDR1 SGHVT, CDR2 SQSDAQ. The trim removed 5 bases at V and 4 bases at J, leaving 13 bases unmatched. DNA for the CDR3: TGTGCCAGCAGCCCCCCCATTAGCGGGAGTTTGGCAGATACGCAGTATTTT. This gives the protein CASSPPISGSLADTQYF. Full variable domain (missing parts from reference TRBV7-4 and TRBJ2-3): GAGVSQSPRYKVAKRGRDVALRCDSISGHVTLYWYRQTLGQGSEVLTYSQSDAQRDKSGRPSGRFSAERPERSVSTLKIQRTEQGDSAVYLCASSPPISGSLADTQYFGPGTRLTVL.

V usage is TRBV7-9 and J usage is TRBJ2-7, with TRBD1 identical over 9 bases. The germline gives CDR1 SEHNR, CDR2 FQNEAQ (reference sequence). V gave up 1 base and J gave up 6 bases; unmatched junction bases: 7. The CDR3 length is 15 residues. The CDR3 spells CASSLGDRGISEQYF. The CDR3 region has the DNA TGTGCCAGCAGCTTAGGAGACAGGGGGATCTCCGAGCAGTACTTC. The whole variable domain, remainder taken from reference TRBV7-9 and TRBJ2-7, is DTGVSQNPRHKITKRGQNVTFRCDPISEHNRLYWYRQTLGQGPEFLTYFQNEAQLEKSRLLSDRFSAERPKGSFSTLEIQRTEQGDSAMYLCASSLGDRGISEQYFGPGTRLTVT.

The chain has TRBV7-9 and TRBJ1-4; a weak D match, TRBD1 (5 bases). Per the germline V gene, CDR1 is SEHNR and CDR2 is FQNEAQ (reference sequence). Trimming stripped 4 bases from V and 8 bases from J, with 17 bases between. CDR3 length equals 15 residues. Here the CDR3 reads CASSSRRGGGEKLFF. Here the CDR3 DNA reads TGTGCCAGCAGCTCCAGGCGCGGGGGAGGCGAAAAACTGTTTTTT.

This chain links TRBV19 with TRBJ1-2, with D possibly matching TRBD1 (6 bases). Germline V lookup: CDR1 LNHDA, CDR2 SQIVND (reference sequence). The CDR3 loop spans 15 amino acids. Between the trimmed V and J ends, which lost 7 bases and 5 bases, there was a span of 20 bases. The CDR3 spells CASTSPPAGEYGYTF. CDR3 bases: TGTGCCAGTACCTCCCCCCCGGCAGGGGAGTATGGCTACACCTTC.

This chain connects TRBV6-5 to TRBJ2-7, with 10 bases lining up with TRBD2. Germline V gene data show CDR1 as MNHEY and CDR2 as SVGAGI. This CDR3 comprises 15 residues. V dropped 6 bases and J dropped 1; count of bases not matched to a gene: 6. In nucleotides, the CDR3 is TGTGCCAGCAGGGATACTAGCGGGGTATCCTACGAGCAGTACTTC. Translation: CASRDTSGVSYEQYF.

The genes are TRBV3-1 (or the pseudogene TRBV3-2) and TRBJ2-1, with 14 bases that match TRBD2. Germline assignment: CDR1 LGHDT and CDR2 YNNKEL (reference sequence). V trimming: 4 bases; J trimming: 1 base; junction bases outside the gene matches: 9. The CDR3 contains 19 residues. The CDR3 region is CASSPGLAGGPRSYNEQFF. DNA of the CDR3: TGTGCCAGCAGCCCCGGACTAGCGGGGGGCCCGAGGTCCTACAATGAGCAGTTCTTC.

The rearrangement uses TRBV24-1 and TRBJ2-3, with D perhaps TRBD1 (6 bases). The V gene lost 7 bases and the J gene lost 1 base, with 17 bases spanning the gap. Germline V gene lookup returns CDR1 KGHDR and CDR2 SFDVKD. The length of the CDR3 is 16 residues. CDR3 protein: CATSPTGLDGTDTQYF. The CDR3 DNA follows: TGTGCCACCAGCCCAACAGGGCTAGACGGCACAGATACGCAGTATTTT.

The rearrangement uses TRBV5-1 and TRBJ1-1; D not resolved. Trimming removed 3 bases from V and 1 base from J, with 16 bases in between. CDR1 and CDR2 (germline): SGHRS, YFSETQ. The CDR3 is 16 amino acids. The CDR3 DNA follows: TGCGCCAGCAGCTATTATAGAGGCCGGTCGAACACTGAAGCTTTCTTT. It codes for CASSYYRGRSNTEAFF. Full variable domain (rest looked up from reference TRBV5-1 and TRBJ1-1): KAGVTQTPRYLIKTRGQQVTLSCSPISGHRSVSWYQQTPGQGLQFLFEYFSETQRNKGNFPGRFSGRQFSNSRSEMNVSTLELGDSALYLCASSYYRGRSNTEAFFGQGTRLTVV.

V and J are TRBV9 and TRBJ2-1; TRBD2 agrees at 14 bases. V gave up 4 bases and J gave up 15 bases; unmatched junction bases: 12. CDR1 SGDLS and CDR2 YYNGEE come from the germline V gene. The CDR3 loop spans 15 amino acids. DNA of the CDR3: TGTGCCAGCAGCCCGACTAGCGGGGGGGCCGGGGTACCGTTCTTC. This encodes CASSPTSGGAGVPFF.

This clone was detected only once. This chain uses TRBV9 with TRBJ1-4; 8 bases are a match to TRBD1. The V and J ends lost 1 base and 7 bases, in that order; junction bases with no gene match: 6. This CDR3 is built from 15 residues. Germline CDR1 and CDR2: SGDLS and YYNGEE. CDR3 protein: CASSVSQGGGEKLFF. The CDR3 bases are TGTGCCAGCAGCGTATCACAGGGGGGTGGTGAAAAACTGTTTTTT.

The V gene is TRBV5-8, the J gene TRBJ1-2; 10 bases agree with TRBD1. Germline V gene data show CDR1 as SGHTS and CDR2 as YDEGEE. The CDR3 extends over 15 amino acids. The V gene end was trimmed by 5 bases and the J gene end by 3 bases; junction bases not matched to a gene: 7. Here the CDR3 DNA reads TGTGCCAGCAGTTACGGACAGGGGGTTCACTATGGCTACACCTTC. This sequence encodes CASSYGQGVHYGYTF. The whole variable domain, filled in from reference TRBV5-8 and TRBJ1-2, reads EAGVTQSPTHLIKTRGQQATLRCSPISGHTSVYWYQQALGLGLQFLLWYDEGEERNRGNFPPRFSGRQFPNYSSELNVNALELEDSALYLCASSYGQGVHYGYTFGSGTRLTVV.

This clone was seen once. The rearrangement joins TRBV5-1 to TRBJ1-1; D may be TRBD1 (6 bases). CDR3 length: 15 residues. Looked up from germline, CDR1 is SGHRS and CDR2 is YFSETQ. Trimming removed 4 bases from V and 1 base from J, with 14 bases in between. The DNA of the CDR3 is TGCGCCAGCAGCCCGGGGAGGGGGGAGAACACTGAAGCTTTCTTT. It codes for CASSPGRGENTEAFF.